Reported below is one TCR beta chain. Its recognized antigen is unknown. No quality values exist for individual bases; no much larger clone is one base distant. The CDR3 regions of human TCRbeta chains were analyzed by immunosequencing. The study's processing was this. TCRs in the repertoires were matched against a reference library of SARS-CoV-2-specific TCRs that had been generated with the MIRA antigen-specificity platform. Breadth was defined as the fraction of unique TCRs that were SARS-CoV-2-associated. Depth was defined as the fraction of total T cells that were SARS-CoV-2-associated. Using the MIRA data, every spike-specific TCR was mapped to the spike region that the TCR reacted to and assigned to either a CD4 or a CD8 class. Log10-transformed breadth and depth values were compared by one-way ANOVA with Sidak's multiple comparisons tests. The clones in this table, taken by TCRdb from immuneACCESS, are in-frame only. Not every clone is retained; where verified, under half of the shortfall comes from an unresolved V gene, and the cause of the rest is unknown. The DNA was the basis for D and trimming; V, J and clone size are from that table. In all, the sample holds 60,000 to 85,000 clones, and roughly 80% of those were seen once. The ten largest clones take up 25% to 30% of the sample.

The sample comes from a study of T cell responses to AZD1222 COVID-19 vaccine listed by TCRdb under 2021. For the wider study: A total of 233 trial participants underwent TCR sequencing, of whom around 200 received two doses of AZD1222 and 26 received two doses of the MenACWY control vaccine. Trial participants were enrolled by age into subgroups of 18-55, 56-69 and 70-plus years, and around 150, 29 and 61 TCR-sequenced participants, respectively, were included in these subgroups.

The sample's time point label, decoded: about 28 days (+/-7) after the second vaccine dose. According to the study, the label for this sample's treatment or condition signals: meningococcal conjugate vaccine given as trial control. Vaccinee samples were obtained from the UK trials COV001 and COV002, which included a single-blind randomized controlled phase 2/3 trial of AZD1222 (ChAdOx1 nCoV-19) in healthy adults. For TCRbeta chain sequencing, PBMC samples from trial participants were taken at day 0 and at day 28 after the second dose. What the work shows at the level of the full study, not this receptor alone: Reportedly, close to half of the unique spike-specific TCRs recognized epitopes lying outside the regions that are mutated in the B.1.351 and B.1.1.7 variants. Vaccine-associated CD4 TCRs spanned the whole spike protein, with dominant responses in regions 160-218 and 743-854. Only five to seven AZD1222 recipients were SARS-CoV-2 seropositive at baseline, limiting conclusions about previously exposed vaccinees. No day 14 peak-response samples were available, so repertoires were characterized only after the peak T cell response. Participants were mostly white British, with more females than males. The authors suggested clonal diversity may have been underestimated. After two AZD1222 doses, spike-specific TCR breadth and depth were significantly higher than at day 0 and than in MenACWY recipients. The 56-69-year group was small, and its depth increase did not reach significance, likely because of low power.

The germline V gene (reference sequence) specifies SGHAT as CDR1 and FQDESV as CDR2. Inclusive of the bounding cysteine and phenylalanine, the CDR3 is 16 residues long. Of the read, only the CDR3 DNA is kept; its 48 bases are in frame from base 1. The V end loses 5 bases and the J end loses 5 bases, and a stretch of 22 bases separates them. The material sequenced was peripheral blood, taken 28 days after the second dose of the MenACWY control vaccine. The sequence came from an adult who received the MenACWY meningococcal vaccine as a control. In this chain, TRBV11-1 is recombined with TRBJ2-7, with no reliable assignment of the D segment. The CDR3 protein is CASSPRGASAADEQYF. The DNA sequence is given as TGTGCCAGCAGCCCGAGAGGCGCTTCGGCAGCCGACGAGCAGTACTTC.